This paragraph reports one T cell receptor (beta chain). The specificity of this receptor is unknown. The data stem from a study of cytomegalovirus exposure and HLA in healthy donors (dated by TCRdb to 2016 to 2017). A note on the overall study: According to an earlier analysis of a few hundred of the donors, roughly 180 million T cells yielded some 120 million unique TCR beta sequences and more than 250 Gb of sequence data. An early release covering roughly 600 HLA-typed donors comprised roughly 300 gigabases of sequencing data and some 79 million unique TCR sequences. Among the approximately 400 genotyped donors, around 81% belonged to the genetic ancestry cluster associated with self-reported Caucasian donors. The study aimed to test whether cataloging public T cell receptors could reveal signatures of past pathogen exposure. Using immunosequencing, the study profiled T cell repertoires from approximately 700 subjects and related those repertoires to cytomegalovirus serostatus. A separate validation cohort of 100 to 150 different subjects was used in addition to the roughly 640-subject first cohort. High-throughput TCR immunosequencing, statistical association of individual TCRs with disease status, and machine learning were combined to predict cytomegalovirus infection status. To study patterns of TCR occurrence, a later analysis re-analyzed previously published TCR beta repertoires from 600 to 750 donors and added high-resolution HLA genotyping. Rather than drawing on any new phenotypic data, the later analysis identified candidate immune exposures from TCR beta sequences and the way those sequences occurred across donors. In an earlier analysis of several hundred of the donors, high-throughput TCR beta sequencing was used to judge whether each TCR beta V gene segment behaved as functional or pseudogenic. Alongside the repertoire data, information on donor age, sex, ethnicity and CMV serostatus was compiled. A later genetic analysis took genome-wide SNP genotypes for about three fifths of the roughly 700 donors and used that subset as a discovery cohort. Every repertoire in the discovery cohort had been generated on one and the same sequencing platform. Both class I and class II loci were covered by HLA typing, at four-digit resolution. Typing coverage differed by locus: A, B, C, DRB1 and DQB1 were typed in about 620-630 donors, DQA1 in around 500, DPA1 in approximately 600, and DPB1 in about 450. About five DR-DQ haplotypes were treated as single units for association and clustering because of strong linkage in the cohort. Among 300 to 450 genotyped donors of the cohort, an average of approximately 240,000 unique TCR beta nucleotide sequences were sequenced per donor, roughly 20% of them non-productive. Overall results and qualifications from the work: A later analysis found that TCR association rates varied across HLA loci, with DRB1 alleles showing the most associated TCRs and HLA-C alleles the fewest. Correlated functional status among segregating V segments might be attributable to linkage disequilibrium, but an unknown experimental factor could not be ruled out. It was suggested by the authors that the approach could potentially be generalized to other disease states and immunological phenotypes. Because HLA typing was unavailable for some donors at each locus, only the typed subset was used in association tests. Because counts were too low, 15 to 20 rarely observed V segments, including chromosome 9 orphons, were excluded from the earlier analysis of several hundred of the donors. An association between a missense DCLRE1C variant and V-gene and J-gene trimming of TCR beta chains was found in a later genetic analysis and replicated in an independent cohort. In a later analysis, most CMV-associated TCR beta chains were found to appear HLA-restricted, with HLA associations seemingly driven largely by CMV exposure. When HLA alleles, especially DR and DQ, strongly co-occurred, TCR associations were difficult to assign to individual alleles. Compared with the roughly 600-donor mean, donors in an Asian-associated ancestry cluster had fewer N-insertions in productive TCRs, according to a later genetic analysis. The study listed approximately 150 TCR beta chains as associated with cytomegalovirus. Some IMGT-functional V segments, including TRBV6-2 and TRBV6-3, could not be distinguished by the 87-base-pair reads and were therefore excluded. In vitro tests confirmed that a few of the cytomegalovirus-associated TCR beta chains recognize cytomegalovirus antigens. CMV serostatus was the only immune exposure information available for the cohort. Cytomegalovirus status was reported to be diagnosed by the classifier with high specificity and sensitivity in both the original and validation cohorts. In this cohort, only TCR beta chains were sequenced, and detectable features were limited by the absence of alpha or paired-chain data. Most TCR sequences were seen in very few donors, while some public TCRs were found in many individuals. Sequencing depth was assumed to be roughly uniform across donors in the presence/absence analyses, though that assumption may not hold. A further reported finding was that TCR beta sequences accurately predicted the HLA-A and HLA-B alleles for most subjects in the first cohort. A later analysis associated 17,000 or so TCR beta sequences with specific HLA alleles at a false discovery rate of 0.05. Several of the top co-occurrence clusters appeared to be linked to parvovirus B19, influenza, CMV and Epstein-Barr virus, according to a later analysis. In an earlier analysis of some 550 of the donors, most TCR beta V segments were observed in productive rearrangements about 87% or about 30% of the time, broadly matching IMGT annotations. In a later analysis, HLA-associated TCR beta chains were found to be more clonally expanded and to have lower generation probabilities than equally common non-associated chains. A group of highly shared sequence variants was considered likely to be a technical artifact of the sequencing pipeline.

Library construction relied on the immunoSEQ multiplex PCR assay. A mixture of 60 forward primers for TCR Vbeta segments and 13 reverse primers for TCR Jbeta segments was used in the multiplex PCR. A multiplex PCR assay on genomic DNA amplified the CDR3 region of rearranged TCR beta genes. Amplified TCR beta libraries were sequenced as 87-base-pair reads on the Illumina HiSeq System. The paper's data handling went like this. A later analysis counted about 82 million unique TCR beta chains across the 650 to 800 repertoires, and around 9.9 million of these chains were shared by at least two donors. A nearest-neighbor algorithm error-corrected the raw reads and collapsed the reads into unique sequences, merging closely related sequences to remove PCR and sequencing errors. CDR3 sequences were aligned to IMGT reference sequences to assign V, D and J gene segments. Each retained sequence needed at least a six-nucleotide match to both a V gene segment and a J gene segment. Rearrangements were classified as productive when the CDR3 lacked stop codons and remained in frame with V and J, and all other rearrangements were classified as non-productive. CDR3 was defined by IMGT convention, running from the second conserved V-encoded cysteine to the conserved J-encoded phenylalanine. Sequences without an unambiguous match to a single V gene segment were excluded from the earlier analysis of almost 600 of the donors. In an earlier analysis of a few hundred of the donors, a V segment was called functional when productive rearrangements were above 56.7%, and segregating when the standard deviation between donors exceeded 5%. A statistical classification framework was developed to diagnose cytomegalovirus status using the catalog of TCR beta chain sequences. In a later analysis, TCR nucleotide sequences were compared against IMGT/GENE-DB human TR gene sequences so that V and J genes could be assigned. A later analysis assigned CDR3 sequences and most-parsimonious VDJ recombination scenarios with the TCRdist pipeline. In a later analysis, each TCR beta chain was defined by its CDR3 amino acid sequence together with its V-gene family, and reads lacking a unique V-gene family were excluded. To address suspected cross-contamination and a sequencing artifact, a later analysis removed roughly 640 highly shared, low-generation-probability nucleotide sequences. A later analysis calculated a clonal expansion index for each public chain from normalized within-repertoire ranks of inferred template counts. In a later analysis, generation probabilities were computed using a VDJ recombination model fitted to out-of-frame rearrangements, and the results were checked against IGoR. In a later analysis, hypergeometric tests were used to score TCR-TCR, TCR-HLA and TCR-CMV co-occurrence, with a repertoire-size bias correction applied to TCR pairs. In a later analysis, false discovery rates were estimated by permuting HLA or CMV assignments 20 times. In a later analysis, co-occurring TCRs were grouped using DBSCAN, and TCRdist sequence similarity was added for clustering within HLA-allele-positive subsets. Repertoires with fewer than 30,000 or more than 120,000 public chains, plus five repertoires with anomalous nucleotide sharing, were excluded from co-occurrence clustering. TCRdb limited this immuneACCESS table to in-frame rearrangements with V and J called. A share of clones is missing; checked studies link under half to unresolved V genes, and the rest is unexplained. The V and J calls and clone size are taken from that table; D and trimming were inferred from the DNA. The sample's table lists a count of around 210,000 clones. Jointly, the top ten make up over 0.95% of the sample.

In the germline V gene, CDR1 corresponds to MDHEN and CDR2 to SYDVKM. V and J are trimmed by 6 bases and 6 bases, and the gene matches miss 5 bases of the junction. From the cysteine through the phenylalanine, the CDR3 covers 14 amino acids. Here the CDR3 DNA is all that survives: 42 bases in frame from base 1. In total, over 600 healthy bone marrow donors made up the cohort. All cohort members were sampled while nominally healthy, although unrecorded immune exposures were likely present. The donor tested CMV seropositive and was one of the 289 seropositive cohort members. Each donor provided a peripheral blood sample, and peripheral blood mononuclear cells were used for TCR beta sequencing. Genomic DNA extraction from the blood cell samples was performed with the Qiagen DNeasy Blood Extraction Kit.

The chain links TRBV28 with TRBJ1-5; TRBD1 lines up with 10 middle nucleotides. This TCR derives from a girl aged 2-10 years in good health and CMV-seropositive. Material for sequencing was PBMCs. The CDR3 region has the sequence CASSPGQGSQPQHF. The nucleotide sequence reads TGTGCCAGCAGCCCGGGACAGGGGAGTCAGCCCCAGCATTTT.